The entry that follows covers one T cell receptor (beta chain) sequence. The sample comes from a study of identical twins. TCRdb passed the 5' RACE reads through MiXCR, listing each CDR3 protein once. The table records about 890,000 distinct CDR3 sequences, 9% to 15% of them present only once. The same specimen was also included in a second study, on yellow fever vaccine responses in identical twins.

The clonotype originates from a woman between 18 and 29 years old in good health. Sequenced: PBMCs.

CDR3 nucleotides: TGCAGTGCTAGAGATCAGGGACTAGCGGGAGGGCCCTACGAGCAGTACTTC. Translated: CSARDQGLAGGPYEQYF. This chain joins TRBV20-1 and TRBJ2-7, with 16 bases identical to TRBD2. V shed 0 bases, J shed 2 bases, and the junction held 4 bases outside the gene matches. The germline CDR1 and CDR2 sequences are DFQATT and SNEGSKA (reference sequence). The CDR3 contains 17 residues.